The entry below describes one T cell receptor beta chain. No cognate antigen has been identified for it. No base quality values were provided; no much bigger clone lies one nucleotide off. The record originates from a study of blood T cell repertoires in COVID-19 (dated by TCRdb to the early 2020s). Some background on the complete study: Samples covering the acute and convalescent phases of COVID-19 were provided by collaborators in the United States, Italy and Spain. The repertoires were released in a freely available public database meant as a resource for research on the immune response to SARS-CoV-2. HLA class I and class II types, where available, came from metadata supplied by the sample provider rather than from assay-based typing. The prospective study material was composed of cDNA or gDNA derived from T cells, B-cell-depleted T cells, or PBMCs. Samples were obtained from the ongoing ImmuneRACE study (first 160 participants) and from about 1,300 subjects provided by 6 global collaborators. Subjects who had been exposed to COVID-19, were actively infected with it, or had recovered from it provided the deeply sampled blood TCRbeta repertoires that made up the dataset. A de-identified subject ID, COVID-19 status, age in years and sex were almost always included in the sample metadata.

Each collaborating institution followed its own protocols to collect whole blood in K2EDTA tubes. For TCRbeta analysis, collaborators shipped samples in one of three forms: frozen whole blood, isolated PBMCs, or DNA extracted from either of those sample types. TCRbeta CDR3 regions were amplified from genomic DNA by means of the immunoSEQ Assay, a bias-controlled multiplex PCR. The authors' analysis ran thus. Nucleated cell counts per sample were estimated from amplification of reference gene primers within the assay. Sequence reads were collapsed and filtered to measure the absolute abundance of every unique TCRbeta CDR3 rearrangement. Productive Simpson clonality was computed per sample as the square root of Simpson's diversity index over productive rearrangements. TCRdb took over this immuneACCESS table, retaining in-frame rearrangements with V and J assigned. Such tables are incomplete; in checked studies, under half of the missing clones stem from an unresolved V gene, and the remainder is unexplained. V and J calls and clone size follow that table, whereas D and trimming were derived from the DNA. The sample yields 48,000 or so clones; 90% were counted once. The ten largest clones take up about 3.1% of the sample.

Here is what the overall study found, with its caveats: Clinical and demographic metadata were provided uncurated, with the amount varying by source and participant.

Cut back by 5 bases and 5 bases, the V and J ends lie 16 bases apart. The germline V gene specifies SGHVS as CDR1 and FQNEAQ as CDR2. The CDR3 numbers 16 residues from cysteine through phenylalanine. The entry retains the CDR3 DNA only, 48 bases that are in frame from base 1. The chain is encoded by TRBV7-8 joined to TRBJ1-6; perhaps TRBD1 is the D gene, with 5 bases matching. The TCR sequence derives from a human donor in a cohort sampled during active COVID-19. The sample consisted of peripheral blood. The bases are TGTGCCAGCAGCGTCGCGGGGCCGCAGGATAATTCACCCCTCCACTTT. Its translation is CASSVAGPQDNSPLHF.